This is a list of T cell receptor beta chains from one sample in a study of siplizumab effects on memory and regulatory T cells. Profiling relied on immunoSEQ multiplex PCR, and the TCRdb table lists in-frame clones only, not all of them. Among about 120,000 clones listed, 90% to 95% were seen once. Sequencing was performed on non-Treg CD4+ T cells sorted from blood. The receptors stem from a human donor in good health. Both conserved end residues are part of each CDR3. D genes are given only for firm matches. Only some rows state a clone size, as once, few, many or a class for expanded clones.

V gene	D gene	CDR3 length	clone size	J gene	CDR3 DNA	CDR3 protein
TRBV20-1	-	11	-	TRBJ2-7	TGCAGTGCCTCCCTAGGTCGCGAGCAGTACTTC	CSASLGREQYF
TRBV19	-	14	once	TRBJ2-2	TGTGCCAGTAGCATAAGGCGGAACACCGGGGAGCTGTTTTTT	CASSIRRNTGELFF
TRBV14	-	15	-	TRBJ2-7	TGTGCCAGCAGCCAAGATGTACTCCAACCGTACGAGCAGTACTTC	CASSQDVLQPYEQYF
TRBV6-5	TRBD1	13	-	TRBJ1-3	TGTGCCAGCAGAACAGGGGCTGGAAACACCATATATTTT	CASRTGAGNTIYF
TRBV27	TRBD2	14	-	TRBJ2-7	TGTGCCAGCAGTAAGACTAGCGGGACCTACGAGCAGTACTTC	CASSKTSGTYEQYF
TRBV10-1	-	13	-	TRBJ2-7	TGCGCCAGCGGCCCGGGACAAACCTACGAGCAGTACTTC	CASGPGQTYEQYF
TRBV7-9	TRBD2	13	-	TRBJ2-5	TGTGCCAGCAGCTTTACGGGGGGAGAGACCCAGTACTTC	CASSFTGGETQYF
TRBV9	-	13	-	TRBJ2-5	TGTGCCAGCAGCGTTCAAGGGCGCGAGACCCAGTACTTC	CASSVQGRETQYF
TRBV7-9	-	15	once	TRBJ2-3	TGTGCCACGATGGGGGGCGGCCTGGGCACAGATACGCAGTATTTT	CATMGGGLGTDTQYF
TRBV9	-	16	-	TRBJ1-3	TGTGCCAGCAGCGTAGCCACGGCGAACTCTGGAAACACCATATATTTT	CASSVATANSGNTIYF
TRBV7-8	-	17	-	TRBJ2-6	TGTGCCAGCAGCCTCGAGGTGGACTTCGCTGGGGCCAACGTCCTGACTTTC	CASSLEVDFAGANVLTF
TRBV7-2	TRBD2	16	-	TRBJ2-1	TGTGCCAGCAGCTTGGGGACTAGCGGGAGATACAATGAGCAGTTCTTC	CASSLGTSGRYNEQFF
TRBV6-5	-	14	once	TRBJ1-2	TGTGCCAGCAGTTACGGACAGTCACTCTATGGCTACACCTTC	CASSYGQSLYGYTF
TRBV30	-	12	-	TRBJ1-4	TGTGCCTGGAGTCTAAGGCATGAAAAACTGTTTTTT	CAWSLRHEKLFF
TRBV19	-	17	-	TRBJ1-1	TGTGCCAGTAGTATGGACGGCGGGGGGCGATGGAACACTGAAGCTTTCTTT	CASSMDGGGRWNTEAFF
TRBV6-1	-	12	-	TRBJ1-2	TGTGCCAGCAGTGAACAGGGCTATGGCTACACCTTC	CASSEQGYGYTF
TRBV10-3	TRBD2	14	-	TRBJ2-5	TGTGCCATCAGTCGGGTTCGGGGGGAAGAGACCCAGTACTTC	CAISRVRGEETQYF
TRBV7-2	-	13	-	TRBJ2-3	TGTGCCAGTCAGTTTAGGGGGACAGATACGCAGTATTTT	CASQFRGTDTQYF
TRBV7-6	TRBD2	16	once	TRBJ2-1	TGTGCCAGCAGCGCGTTGGTGGCGGGAGGGCTGAATGAGCAGTTCTTC	CASSALVAGGLNEQFF
TRBV27	TRBD2	16	-	TRBJ2-1	TGTGCCAGCATTCCCGGACTAGCGGGGGGGGGAGGTGAGCAGTTCTTC	CASIPGLAGGGGEQFF
TRBV11-2	-	14	-	TRBJ2-2	TGTGCCAGCAGCTTAGACAGTTACACCGGGGAGCTGTTTTTT	CASSLDSYTGELFF
TRBV5-1	-	14	-	TRBJ1-5	TGCGCCAGCAGCTTTGGGGGGCTTGAGCAGCCCCAGCATTTT	CASSFGGLEQPQHF
TRBV27	-	15	few	TRBJ1-1	TGTGCCAGCAGTCCCCCTGGCAGGGTGGGCACTGAAGCTTTCTTT	CASSPPGRVGTEAFF
TRBV10-3	TRBD2	15	-	TRBJ2-1	TGTGCCATCAGTGGCGGCGGGGGTGTACGGAATGAGCAGTTCTTC	CAISGGGGVRNEQFF
TRBV6-5	-	15	few	TRBJ2-3	TGTGCCAGCAGTTACTCGACCACTCCCGAGGGTACGCAGTATTTT	CASSYSTTPEGTQYF
TRBV7-3	-	12	-	TRBJ2-2	TGTGCCAGCTCCCGGGACACCGGGGAGCTGTTTTTT	CASSRDTGELFF
TRBV12-5	-	15	-	TRBJ2-1	TGTGCTAGTGGTTTGGTTCCCGGGAGTTGGGGTGAGCAGTTCTTC	CASGLVPGSWGEQFF
TRBV30	TRBD1	15	-	TRBJ2-3	TGTGCCTGGAATGGACAGGGGAAGAGCACAGATACGCAGTATTTT	CAWNGQGKSTDTQYF
TRBV29-1	-	14	-	TRBJ1-2	TGCAGCGTCGCAACCCCGGGCTTTAACTATGGCTACACCTTC	CSVATPGFNYGYTF
TRBV6-5	-	16	-	TRBJ1-1	TGTGCCAGCAGTTACTCAGGGGCAAGAGGCTCATCTGAAGCTTTCTTT	CASSYSGARGSSEAFF
TRBV14	-	14	-	TRBJ1-1	TGTGCCAGCAGCCCCAGACAAGCCAACACTGAAGCTTTCTTT	CASSPRQANTEAFF
TRBV9	TRBD1	15	-	TRBJ2-7	TGTGCCAGCAGCGTAGGGGGACAGGGGTTCGGCGAGCAGTACTTC	CASSVGGQGFGEQYF
TRBV13	-	13	-	TRBJ2-1	TGTGCCAGCAGCTTAGAAGCTAGGAATGAGCAGTTCTTC	CASSLEARNEQFF
TRBV6-5	-	15	-	TRBJ2-3	TGTGCCAGCAGTTACGAGACGGCTAGCACAGATACGCAGTATTTT	CASSYETASTDTQYF
TRBV5-1	TRBD2	15	-	TRBJ2-1	TGCGCCAGCAGCTTGACTAGCGTGGGCGGGCATGAGCAGTTCTTC	CASSLTSVGGHEQFF
TRBV11-3	TRBD1	16	-	TRBJ2-1	TGTGCCAGCAGCCCCGGACAGGGGGCGCTTAGAAATGAGCAGTTCTTC	CASSPGQGALRNEQFF
TRBV2	TRBD1	14	-	TRBJ1-5	TGTGCCAGCAGTGACAGGGGGCCGGTTCAGCCCCAGCATTTT	CASSDRGPVQPQHF
TRBV7-2	TRBD2	14	-	TRBJ2-5	TGTGCCAGCAGCCCTACCGGGACTAGCGGTCCAAAGTACTTC	CASSPTGTSGPKYF
TRBV5-4	-	15	-	TRBJ2-2	TGTGCCAGCAGCCGACAGGGACAGCGGGCCGGGGAGCTGTTTTTT	CASSRQGQRAGELFF
TRBV19	TRBD1	15	-	TRBJ2-1	TGTGCCAGTAGAATCGGGGACAGAGGATACAATGAGCAGTTCTTC	CASRIGDRGYNEQFF
TRBV19	TRBD1	14	-	TRBJ1-2	TGTGCCACCGAGGGCACACAGGGGACCTATGGCTACACCTTC	CATEGTQGTYGYTF
TRBV7-8	-	17	-	TRBJ2-7	TGTGCCAGCAGCCCGCCGGTGTCTACGGGCTTGTCCTACGAGCAGTACTTC	CASSPPVSTGLSYEQYF
TRBV6-5	-	15	-	TRBJ1-4	TGTGCCAGCGGGTCCCCAGGTGGGACTAATGAAAAACTGTTTTTT	CASGSPGGTNEKLFF
TRBV5-1	TRBD2	16	-	TRBJ2-1	TGCGCCAGCAGCCTTTGGGGCAGCGGGGGTGGGAATGAGCAGTTCTTC	CASSLWGSGGGNEQFF
TRBV6-6	-	13	-	TRBJ1-2	TGTGCCAGCAGCGAACAGGGAAACTATGGCTACACCTTC	CASSEQGNYGYTF
TRBV2	-	12	-	TRBJ2-5	TGTGCCAGCATTCCCGGGAGAGAGACCCAGTACTTC	CASIPGRETQYF
TRBV18	-	15	-	TRBJ1-1	TGTGCCAGCTCCCGAATGGGAATTGAGTACACTGAAGCTTTCTTT	CASSRMGIEYTEAFF
TRBV19	TRBD2	18	-	TRBJ2-3	TGTGCCAGTAGTTTATACAATGGACTAGCGGGGAGCACAGATACGCAGTATTTT	CASSLYNGLAGSTDTQYF
TRBV5-1	-	15	-	TRBJ2-5	TGCGCCAGCAGCTTGTCCACCGGGACCGGAGAGACCCAGTACTTC	CASSLSTGTGETQYF
TRBV4-1	-	14	once	TRBJ2-7	TGCGCCAGCAGCCAAGGTGACAACCGATACGAGCAGTACTTC	CASSQGDNRYEQYF
TRBV7-9	TRBD2	18	-	TRBJ2-6	TGTGCCAGCAGCTTAGGTCGCGGGGGGACGTCCGGGGCCAACGTCCTGACTTTC	CASSLGRGGTSGANVLTF
TRBV10-1	-	19	once	TRBJ2-1	TGCGCCAGCAGTGGATCTAGCGCCGGAGTAGCGTACTCCTACAATGAGCAGTTCTTC	CASSGSSAGVAYSYNEQFF
TRBV18	-	15	-	TRBJ2-7	TGTGCCAGCTCAGTGGATGGGGGCTCCTCCTACGAGCAGTACTTC	CASSVDGGSSYEQYF
TRBV19	TRBD1	16	-	TRBJ1-5	TGTGCCAGTACCGATGACAGGGACTGGAGCAATCAGCCCCAGCATTTT	CASTDDRDWSNQPQHF
TRBV6-1	-	15	-	TRBJ2-1	TGTGCCAGCAGTGATTTAGTCAACAGGGCCGATGAGCAGTTCTTC	CASSDLVNRADEQFF
TRBV5-1	-	15	once	TRBJ1-4	TGCGCCAGCAGCGGTGGGTCTCTCAGTGAAGAAAAACTGTTTTTT	CASSGGSLSEEKLFF
TRBV5-1	-	11	once	TRBJ2-5	TGCGCCAGCAGCTCACAAGAGACCCAGTACTTC	CASSSQETQYF
TRBV5-1	TRBD2	15	-	TRBJ2-3	TGCGCCAGCTCTCCGGGTAGCGGGAACCGGGATACGCAGTATTTT	CASSPGSGNRDTQYF
TRBV7-8	TRBD1	17	-	TRBJ1-2	TGTGCCAGCAGCTTAAGAGGGACAGGGCCAGCTAACTATGGCTACACCTTC	CASSLRGTGPANYGYTF